This T cell receptor (beta chain) originates from a study of T-cell reconstitution after alpha-beta-depleted transplantation in children. Unique molecular identifiers were incorporated when the TCRbeta library was constructed. One entry per CDR3 protein, called by TCRdb with MiXCR from the PCR reads. The sample holds some 500,000 distinct CDR3 sequences, around 18% seen once. The V and J ends lost 3 bases and 7 bases, in that order; junction bases with no gene match: 7. Per germline, CDR1 SGHTA and CDR2 FQGTGA. There are 15 residues in the CDR3. Sequences were derived from PBMCs from the stem cell graft donor, sampled from the stem cell graft. This chain uses TRBV7-3 with TRBJ2-1; 9 bases are a match to TRBD2. This receptor was identified in a human donor who donated a stem cell graft to a child with acute lymphoblastic leukemia. Here the CDR3 reads CASSFQAGGLNEQFF. The CDR3 DNA reads TGTGCCAGCAGCTTTCAAGCGGGAGGCTTAAATGAGCAGTTCTTC.